The rows below give T cell receptor beta chains drawn from one sample of a study of regulatory T cells in long-lasting Graves disease. TCRdb reprocessed the multiplex PCR reads via MiXCR and lists one record per CDR3 protein. The repertoire includes around 300,000 distinct CDR3 sequences, roughly 21% of them detected once, and roughly three fifths sits in the top ten. The sample was peripheral blood mononuclear cells (PBMCs), taken when the disease was refractory, from a patient treated with antithyroid drugs. These receptors all stem from a female donor with Graves disease. Each CDR3 is given with its conserved first and last residue. D genes are given only for firm matches. A row's size may be missing; if present it is once, few, many or a size class.

v_gene: TRBV28; j_gene: TRBJ2-7; abundance: NA; d_gene: NA; CDR3aa: CASSFGSGDLEQYF; CDR3nt: TGTGCCAGCAGTTTTGGATCAGGGGATCTCGAGCAGTACTTC
v_gene: TRBV20-1; j_gene: TRBJ1-6; abundance: few; d_gene: NA; CDR3aa: CSARDLGGWWSPLHF; CDR3nt: TGCAGTGCTAGAGATCTAGGGGGTTGGTGGTCACCCCTCCACTTT
v_gene: TRBV19; j_gene: TRBJ1-2; abundance: few; d_gene: TRBD1; CDR3aa: CASNPGQGYGYTF; CDR3nt: TGTGCCAGTAACCCGGGACAGGGGTATGGCTACACCTTC
v_gene: TRBV11-2; j_gene: TRBJ2-7; abundance: many; d_gene: NA; CDR3aa: CASSLLVGEQYF; CDR3nt: TGTGCCAGCAGCTTACTCGTGGGCGAGCAGTACTTC
v_gene: TRBV28; j_gene: TRBJ2-7; abundance: many; d_gene: TRBD1; CDR3aa: CASRPWTGSSYEQYF; CDR3nt: TGTGCCAGCAGACCATGGACAGGATCCTCCTACGAGCAGTACTTC
v_gene: TRBV20-1; j_gene: TRBJ2-7; abundance: many; d_gene: NA; CDR3aa: CSAQDTGYEQYF; CDR3nt: TGCAGTGCTCAGGATACGGGTTACGAGCAGTACTTC
v_gene: TRBV12-3/TRBV12-4; j_gene: TRBJ2-1; abundance: few; d_gene: NA; CDR3aa: CASSLGGDEQFF; CDR3nt: TGTGCCAGCAGTCTTGGTGGGGATGAGCAGTTCTTC
v_gene: TRBV7-8; j_gene: TRBJ2-4; abundance: NA; d_gene: NA; CDR3aa: CASTSGENIQYF; CDR3nt: TGTGCCAGCACCTCCGGGGAAAACATTCAGTACTTC
v_gene: TRBV7-8; j_gene: TRBJ2-5; abundance: many; d_gene: NA; CDR3aa: CASSLAQYQETQYF; CDR3nt: TGTGCCAGCAGCTTAGCGCAGTACCAAGAGACCCAGTACTTC
v_gene: TRBV19; j_gene: TRBJ1-1; abundance: NA; d_gene: NA; CDR3aa: CASSSIQGDAEAFF; CDR3nt: TGTGCCAGTAGTAGTATTCAGGGAGACGCTGAAGCTTTCTTT
v_gene: TRBV6-1; j_gene: TRBJ1-2; abundance: few; d_gene: NA; CDR3aa: CASRTAIGQTPNYGYTF; CDR3nt: TGTGCCAGCAGGACCGCGATTGGACAGACCCCCAACTATGGCTACACCTTC
v_gene: TRBV10-2; j_gene: TRBJ2-5; abundance: many; d_gene: NA; CDR3aa: CASSESGVETQYF; CDR3nt: TGCGCCAGCAGTGAGTCTGGCGTTGAGACCCAGTACTTC
v_gene: TRBV5-1; j_gene: TRBJ2-7; abundance: many; d_gene: NA; CDR3aa: CASSLVASGGEQYF; CDR3nt: TGCGCCAGCAGCTTGGTCGCTAGTGGAGGCGAGCAGTACTTC
v_gene: TRBV28; j_gene: TRBJ1-2; abundance: many; d_gene: NA; CDR3aa: CASSELNYGYTF; CDR3nt: TGTGCCAGCAGCGAACTCAACTATGGCTACACCTTC
v_gene: TRBV4-1; j_gene: TRBJ1-2; abundance: NA; d_gene: NA; CDR3aa: CASSQDPRDPRQRGYTF; CDR3nt: TGCGCCAGCAGCCAAGATCCACGGGACCCCCGGCAACGTGGCTACACCTTC
v_gene: TRBV20-1; j_gene: TRBJ2-7; abundance: many; d_gene: TRBD1; CDR3aa: CSAGKTGGEEQYF; CDR3nt: TGCAGTGCCGGAAAGACAGGGGGCGAAGAGCAGTACTTC
v_gene: TRBV10-3; j_gene: TRBJ2-1; abundance: NA; d_gene: TRBD2; CDR3aa: CAISQGLAENEQFF; CDR3nt: TGTGCCATCAGCCAGGGACTAGCGGAGAATGAGCAGTTCTTC
v_gene: TRBV6-2/TRBV6-3; j_gene: TRBJ2-5; abundance: few; d_gene: NA; CDR3aa: CASSSWDPTISKRIETQYF; CDR3nt: TGTGCCAGCAGTTCCTGGGACCCCACTATTTCCAAAAGAATAGAGACCCAGTACTTC
v_gene: TRBV28; j_gene: TRBJ2-5; abundance: NA; d_gene: TRBD2; CDR3aa: CACSPYCVGAGETQYF; CDR3nt: TGTGCCTGCAGCCCCTACTGTGTGGGAGCGGGGGAGACCCAGTACTTC
v_gene: TRBV20-1; j_gene: TRBJ1-6; abundance: few; d_gene: NA; CDR3aa: CSARERATWYNSPLHF; CDR3nt: TGCAGTGCTAGAGAAAGGGCTACGTGGTATAATTCACCCCTCCACTTT
v_gene: TRBV27; j_gene: TRBJ2-7; abundance: few; d_gene: TRBD2; CDR3aa: CASSLHSGLVYEQYF; CDR3nt: TGTGCCAGCAGCCTCCATTCGGGACTAGTCTACGAGCAGTACTTC
v_gene: TRBV4-1; j_gene: TRBJ2-7; abundance: many; d_gene: TRBD2; CDR3aa: CASSNRLAAYEQYF; CDR3nt: TGCGCCAGCAGCAACCGACTAGCGGCCTACGAGCAGTACTTC
v_gene: TRBV27; j_gene: TRBJ2-7; abundance: many; d_gene: TRBD2; CDR3aa: CASSLIGGRLNEQYF; CDR3nt: TGTGCCAGCAGTTTAATCGGCGGGAGGCTCAACGAGCAGTACTTC
v_gene: TRBV20-1; j_gene: TRBJ2-7; abundance: many; d_gene: NA; CDR3aa: CSASVQRGSYEQYF; CDR3nt: TGCAGTGCTAGTGTACAGAGGGGATCCTACGAGCAGTACTTC
v_gene: TRBV7-2; j_gene: TRBJ1-2; abundance: many; d_gene: NA; CDR3aa: CASSRQVESYGYTF; CDR3nt: TGTGCCAGCAGCCGACAGGTGGAGTCCTATGGCTACACCTTC
v_gene: TRBV19; j_gene: TRBJ1-5; abundance: NA; d_gene: TRBD1; CDR3aa: CASSPTGTASNQPQHF; CDR3nt: TGTGCCAGTAGTCCCACCGGGACAGCAAGCAATCAGCCCCAGCATTTT
v_gene: TRBV6-2/TRBV6-3; j_gene: TRBJ2-3; abundance: NA; d_gene: NA; CDR3aa: CASSPAYGDTQYF; CDR3nt: TGTGCCAGCAGCCCGGCCTACGGAGATACGCAGTATTTT
v_gene: TRBV12-3/TRBV12-4; j_gene: TRBJ1-5; abundance: many; d_gene: NA; CDR3aa: CASSQDGLGNQPQHF; CDR3nt: TGTGCCAGCAGTCAGGACGGCCTCGGGAATCAGCCCCAGCATTTT
v_gene: TRBV19; j_gene: TRBJ1-1; abundance: few; d_gene: TRBD1; CDR3aa: CASSPLGTARNTEAFF; CDR3nt: TGTGCCAGTAGTCCTCTCGGGACAGCGAGGAACACTGAAGCTTTCTTT
v_gene: TRBV12-3/TRBV12-4; j_gene: TRBJ1-4; abundance: many; d_gene: NA; CDR3aa: CASSANSGTDNEKLFF; CDR3nt: TGTGCCAGCAGTGCCAACTCCGGGACTGACAATGAAAAACTGTTTTTT
v_gene: TRBV28; j_gene: TRBJ2-3; abundance: few; d_gene: TRBD2; CDR3aa: CASSPPAGITDTQYF; CDR3nt: TGTGCCAGCAGCCCACCAGCGGGAATAACAGATACGCAGTATTTT
v_gene: TRBV20-1; j_gene: TRBJ2-5; abundance: few; d_gene: NA; CDR3aa: CSAEIPETQYF; CDR3nt: TGCAGTGCGGAGATTCCAGAGACCCAGTACTTC
v_gene: TRBV4-1; j_gene: TRBJ2-2; abundance: NA; d_gene: NA; CDR3aa: CASSQVITGPYTGELFF; CDR3nt: TGCGCCAGCAGCCAAGTAATTACAGGGCCCTACACCGGGGAGCTGTTTTTT
v_gene: TRBV11-2; j_gene: TRBJ2-7; abundance: many; d_gene: NA; CDR3aa: CASSLAYNSYEQYF; CDR3nt: TGTGCCAGCAGCTTAGCCTACAACTCCTACGAGCAGTACTTC
v_gene: TRBV4-1; j_gene: TRBJ1-2; abundance: NA; d_gene: TRBD1; CDR3aa: CASSQRQGDVYGYTF; CDR3nt: TGCGCCAGCAGCCAGAGACAGGGAGATGTCTATGGCTACACCTTC
v_gene: TRBV3-1; j_gene: TRBJ1-5; abundance: many; d_gene: NA; CDR3aa: CASSQGVNSNQPQHF; CDR3nt: TGTGCCAGCAGCCAAGGGGTGAATAGCAATCAGCCCCAGCATTTT
v_gene: TRBV12-3/TRBV12-4; j_gene: TRBJ1-2; abundance: few; d_gene: NA; CDR3aa: CASSLISDYGYTF; CDR3nt: TGTGCCAGCAGTTTAATCTCCGACTATGGCTACACCTTC
v_gene: TRBV27; j_gene: TRBJ2-2; abundance: few; d_gene: NA; CDR3aa: CASSTLLTANTGELFF; CDR3nt: TGTGCCAGCAGTACACTATTGACAGCGAACACCGGGGAGCTGTTTTTT
v_gene: TRBV7-2; j_gene: TRBJ2-7; abundance: few; d_gene: TRBD2; CDR3aa: CASSLAGSSGRIYEQHF; CDR3nt: TGTGCCAGCAGCTTAGCAGGGTCTAGCGGGAGAATCTACGAGCAGCACTTC
v_gene: TRBV29-1; j_gene: TRBJ2-1; abundance: NA; d_gene: NA; CDR3aa: CSVRGNEQFF; CDR3nt: TGCAGCGTCAGGGGCAATGAGCAGTTCTTC
v_gene: TRBV2; j_gene: TRBJ2-2; abundance: NA; d_gene: NA; CDR3aa: CASSEAQGHTGELFF; CDR3nt: TGTGCCAGCAGTGAAGCGCAAGGGCACACCGGGGAGCTGTTTTTT
v_gene: TRBV15; j_gene: TRBJ1-2; abundance: many; d_gene: NA; CDR3aa: CATSAGGMNYGYTF; CDR3nt: TGTGCCACCAGCGCTGGTGGTATGAACTATGGCTACACCTTC
v_gene: TRBV9; j_gene: TRBJ2-4; abundance: NA; d_gene: NA; CDR3aa: CASSPFGGIQYF; CDR3nt: TGTGCCAGCAGTCCCTTTGGGGGCATTCAGTACTTC
v_gene: TRBV9; j_gene: TRBJ1-1; abundance: few; d_gene: NA; CDR3aa: CASSVGATGTEAFF; CDR3nt: TGTGCCAGCAGCGTAGGGGCAACGGGCACTGAAGCTTTCTTT
v_gene: TRBV7-3; j_gene: TRBJ2-5; abundance: many; d_gene: NA; CDR3aa: CASSPGSLAQTQYF; CDR3nt: TGTGCCAGCAGCCCGGGGTCCCTCGCCCAGACCCAGTACTTC
v_gene: TRBV19; j_gene: TRBJ1-5; abundance: NA; d_gene: NA; CDR3aa: CASRGRELNNQPQHF; CDR3nt: TGTGCCAGTAGGGGGAGAGAACTTAACAATCAGCCCCAGCATTTT
v_gene: TRBV2; j_gene: TRBJ1-4; abundance: many; d_gene: NA; CDR3aa: CASSPTGSEKLFF; CDR3nt: TGTGCCAGCAGTCCAACAGGCAGCGAAAAACTGTTTTTT
v_gene: TRBV7-2; j_gene: TRBJ1-1; abundance: few; d_gene: NA; CDR3aa: CASSLTYNTEAFF; CDR3nt: TGTGCCAGCAGCTTAACGTATAACACTGAAGCTTTCTTT
v_gene: TRBV11-2; j_gene: TRBJ2-5; abundance: many; d_gene: TRBD1; CDR3aa: CASSLDLRTGKETQYF; CDR3nt: TGTGCCAGCAGCTTAGATCTTAGGACAGGGAAAGAGACCCAGTACTTC